The 5 T cell receptor beta chains below come from one sample, sequenced in a study of cytotoxic CD8 clonotypes in ibrutinib-treated CLL. Generated by immunoSEQ multiplex PCR, the TCRdb table keeps only in-frame clones and is missing some. Here the sample spans 200,000 or so clones, more than 70% being singletons. Sequenced here: PBMCs, sampled after 12 months of ibrutinib treatment. The source is a human donor with chronic lymphocytic leukemia.

The chain couples TRBV5-1 to TRBJ2-1, with D perhaps TRBD1 or TRBD2 (5 bases each). The germline gives CDR1 SGHRS, CDR2 YFSETQ. The CDR3 runs to 16 residues. Trimming shortened V by 0 bases and J by 0 bases, and 10 bases separated the two germline ends. Written as DNA, the CDR3 is TGCGCCAGCAGCTTGGTAGCAGGGAGCTCCTACAATGAGCAGTTCTTC. Translation: CASSLVAGSSYNEQFF.

This clone showed up just once. The chain carries TRBV7-6 and TRBJ1-1; 8 nucleotides agree with TRBD1. Germline CDR1 and CDR2: SGHVS and FNYEAQ. This CDR3 has 16 residues. Trimming removed 2 bases from V and 4 bases from J; junction bases left unmatched: 9. The CDR3 DNA reads as TGTGCCAGCAGCTTATCATCGGTGACAGGGGTCACTGAAGCTTTCTTT. It translates to CASSLSSVTGVTEAFF.

The V call is TRBV18, the J call TRBJ2-1, with 9 positions matching TRBD2. This CDR3 is 13 amino acids long. Germline V lookup: CDR1 KGHSH, CDR2 LQKENI. V trimming: 3 bases; J trimming: 9 bases; junction bases outside the gene matches: 3. This chain's CDR3 is CASSPLAGSEQFF. In DNA, the CDR3 is TGTGCCAGCTCACCGCTAGCGGGATCTGAGCAGTTCTTC.

The chain combines TRBV6-6 with TRBJ1-5, with a tentative D call TRBD1 (5 bases). V lost 2 bases, J lost 2 bases, and 10 bases lay in between. The CDR3 covers 15 residues. The germline V gene encodes CDR1 MNHNY and CDR2 SVGAGI (reference sequence). This chain's CDR3 is CASSYVGTGNQPQHF. DNA for the CDR3: TGTGCCAGCAGTTACGTGGGGACTGGCAATCAGCCCCAGCATTTT.

This clone has a handful of counts. The chain couples TRBV10-3 to TRBJ1-2, with D tentatively TRBD1 (6 bases). The CDR3 has 15 amino acids. V was clipped by 3 bases and J by 4 bases, with 15 bases between them. Germline CDR1 and CDR2: ENHRY and SYGVKD. The CDR3 reads CAISDNRASRYGYTF. DNA of the CDR3: TGTGCCATCAGTGACAACAGGGCGTCACGCTATGGCTACACCTTC.